This T cell receptor beta chain comes out of a study of blood T cell repertoires in COVID-19. CDR3 length equals 15 residues. The germline V gene encodes CDR1 ENHRY and CDR2 SYGVKD. V lost 6 bases, J lost 4 bases, and 8 bases stayed unmatched. Generated by immunoSEQ multiplex PCR, the TCRdb table keeps only in-frame clones and is missing some. The table records 25,000 to 30,000 clones, about 83% of them present only once. The count of this clone is one. This receptor was taken from a human donor in a cohort sampled during active COVID-19. The chain uses TRBV10-3 and TRBJ1-4, with TRBD1 matching 7 bases. Material for sequencing was peripheral blood. The CDR3 DNA is TGTGCCATCAGCCCCCGGGACAGTTTTAATGAAAAACTGTTTTTT. It is translated as CAISPRDSFNEKLFF.